What follows is one T cell receptor (beta chain) and its context. Repertoires were generated with immunoSEQ multiplex PCR, while TCRdb's copy carries only in-frame clones and drops some. The sample has just over 2,000,000 clones, approximately 94% seen once. This entry comes from a study of shared clonotypes between healthy human individuals. Positive CCR7 selection of CD45RO-negative cells yielded the naive CD8 cells, and terminally differentiated effector memory CD45RA+ cells were excluded. Per the germline V gene, CDR1 is WNHNN and CDR2 is SYGVQD (reference sequence). Trimming left V 3 bases short and J 2 bases short, with 6 bases between. The CDR3 has 13 residues.

This chain joins TRBV10-1 and TRBJ2-3; D not certain. Material: naive CD8+ T cells sorted from blood. The receptor was derived from a man aged 18-30 years in good health. The DNA for the CDR3 is TGCGCCAGCAGTGACTCGCTCACAGATACGCAGTATTTT. This translates into CASSDSLTDTQYF.